These 32 T cell receptor beta chains were sequenced from one sample in a study of blood T cell repertoires in COVID-19 (TCRdb year 2020). Receptor amplification or capture employed the immunoSEQ multiplex PCR assay. TCRdb re-hosts the immuneACCESS table, in-frame sequences only. Its copies lack some clones; in the studies checked, an unresolved V gene accounts for under half of them, and the cause for the rest is not known. A total of hundreds of thousands of clones appear in this sample, over 65% of them only once. Clones ranked in the top ten supply under 3% of the sample. The sample was peripheral blood. Receptors were obtained from a woman between 65 and 79 years old with active or convalescent COVID-19.

The V and J genes are TRBV15 and TRBJ2-7; D possibly corresponds to TRBD1 (6 bases). This CDR3 is built from 14 residues. Trimming removed 1 base at V and 6 bases at J, with 13 bases between. The V gene's germline CDR1 is LNHNV and CDR2 YYDKDF (reference sequence). The CDR3 is CATSRGGTLREQYF. The CDR3 coding sequence is TGTGCCACCAGCAGAGGGGGGACACTGCGCGAGCAGTACTTC. Combining the CDR3 with reference TRBV15 and TRBJ2-7 gives the whole variable domain DAMVIQNPRYQVTQFGKPVTLSCSQTLNHNVMYWYQQKSSQAPKLLFHYYDKDFNNEADTPDNFQSRRPNTSFCFLDIRSPGLGDTAMYLCATSRGGTLREQYFGPGTRLTVT.

V and J are TRBV25-1 and TRBJ2-6; 9 nucleotides line up with TRBD1. J lost 0 bases, V lost 5 bases, and 8 bases had no gene match. Germline V gene data show CDR1 as MGHDK and CDR2 as SYGVNS. This CDR3 region has 18 residues. CDR3: CASSPWTGDFSGANVLTF. The CDR3 region has the DNA TGTGCCAGCAGTCCGTGGACAGGGGACTTCTCTGGGGCCAACGTCCTGACTTTC.

The rearrangement links TRBV5-1 to TRBJ1-2, with TRBD1 matching 11 bases. Germline V gene data show CDR1 as SGHRS and CDR2 as YFSETQ. The junction had 5 bases not matched to a gene; V was cut back by 4 bases and J by 6 bases. CDR3 size: 14 residues. The CDR3 loop is CASSTGQGANGYTF. CDR3 DNA: TGCGCCAGCAGCACCGGACAGGGGGCTAATGGCTACACCTTC.

The chain has TRBV6-5 and TRBJ2-3; D is undetermined. V lost 7 bases to trimming and J lost 2 bases, with 16 bases between them. The CDR3 length is 15 residues. The V gene's germline CDR1 is MNHEY and CDR2 SVGAGI. CDR3: CASILAPSATDTQYF. For the CDR3, the DNA is TGTGCCAGCATCCTGGCCCCCAGCGCCACAGATACGCAGTATTTT.

The rearrangement links TRBV30 to TRBJ1-2; D possibly corresponds to TRBD1 (5 bases). V was clipped by 3 bases and J by 6 bases, with 14 bases between them. Per germline, CDR1 GTSNPN and CDR2 SVGIG (reference sequence). The CDR3 consists of 13 residues. As DNA, the CDR3 is TGTGCCTGGAGGGGCTCAGGGATCCATGGCTACACCTTC. As protein: CAWRGSGIHGYTF.

In its sample, this clone was seen a few times. The CDR3 protein is CASSGRGLPRPDTQYF. The CDR3 nucleotides are TGTGCCAGCAGTGGTCGAGGCCTCCCCCGCCCAGATACGCAGTATTTT. The rearrangement joins TRBV2 to TRBJ2-3; D remains unclear. The CDR3 extends over 16 amino acids. The germline V and J ends were trimmed by 4 bases and 4 bases, with 18 bases remaining between them. Germline CDR1 SNHLY, CDR2 FYNNEI.

As DNA, the CDR3 is TGTGCCAGCAGCTTGAGTCCAGAGGGAGATACGCAGTATTTT. It codes for CASSLSPEGDTQYF. V is TRBV11-2 and J is TRBJ2-3, with D possibly matching TRBD2 (5 bases). The CDR3 runs 14 residues. Germline lookup yields CDR1 SGHAT and CDR2 FQNNGV. V was pared by 3 bases and J by 5 bases, with 12 bases between.

This clone was found once. The chain is built from TRBV29-1 and TRBJ1-3, with 9 bases lining up with TRBD1. V was clipped by 7 bases and J by 2 bases; unmatched bases: 3. The CDR3 covers 13 residues. Looked up from germline, CDR1 is SQVTM and CDR2 is ANQGSEA. For the CDR3, the DNA is TGCAGCGCCGGGACAGGGACTGGAAACACCATATATTTT. The encoded protein is CSAGTGTGNTIYF.

The chain couples TRBV5-1 to TRBJ2-1; 12 nucleotides align to TRBD2. Per germline, CDR1 SGHRS and CDR2 YFSETQ. Trimming at V came to 4 bases and at J to 9 bases, leaving 5 bases not matched to a gene. The CDR3 loop spans 14 amino acids. This CDR3 reads CASSLAGGPGEQFF. Here the CDR3 DNA reads TGCGCCAGCAGCCTAGCGGGGGGGCCTGGTGAGCAGTTCTTC.

V and J are TRBV5-1 and TRBJ1-1, with a tentative D call TRBD1 (5 bases). CDR1 and CDR2 (germline): SGHRS, YFSETQ. The CDR3 covers 14 residues. V was shortened by 5 bases and J by 0 bases, with 11 bases between the two germline ends. The CDR3 protein is CASSWDSLNTEAFF. The CDR3 DNA reads TGCGCCAGCAGTTGGGACTCACTGAACACTGAAGCTTTCTTT. The whole variable domain, filled in from reference TRBV5-1 and TRBJ1-1, reads KAGVTQTPRYLIKTRGQQVTLSCSPISGHRSVSWYQQTPGQGLQFLFEYFSETQRNKGNFPGRFSGRQFSNSRSEMNVSTLELGDSALYLCASSWDSLNTEAFFGQGTRLTVV.

The chain links TRBV21-1 to TRBJ2-7; the D call in the table, TRBD1, was not verified against the DNA. TRBV21-1 is a recognized pseudogene. The CDR3 contains 18 residues. The CDR3 region is CASSKPNLQGAQLYEQYF. The CDR3 region has the DNA TGTGCCAGCAGCAAACCGAACCTACAGGGGGCGCAACTCTACGAGCAGTACTTC.

The rearrangement joins TRBV3-1 (or the pseudogene TRBV3-2) to TRBJ1-3; D is ambiguous. Trimming pared 8 bases from V and 0 bases from J, leaving 14 bases between. This CDR3 has 15 residues. From germline, CDR1 is LGHDT and CDR2 YNNKEL (reference sequence). The CDR3 DNA sequence: TGTGCCAGCGGGCCTGAGGGTCTCTCTGGAAACACCATATATTTT. Protein: CASGPEGLSGNTIYF.

The rearrangement links TRBV6-5 to TRBJ1-4; 11 bases line up with TRBD1. Germline V gene lookup returns CDR1 MNHEY and CDR2 SVGAGI. V dropped 5 bases and J dropped 8; count of bases not matched to a gene: 7. CDR3 length equals 15 residues. The CDR3 loop reads CASSRTGGVWEKLFF. The CDR3 DNA reads TGTGCCAGCAGTCGGACAGGGGGCGTTTGGGAAAAACTGTTTTTT.

The CDR3 here is CASSLRGPTIYF. The CDR3 DNA sequence: TGTGCCAGCAGTTTGCGGGGCCCCACCATATATTTT. This chain connects TRBV12-3 or TRBV12-4 to TRBJ1-3; a possible D gene is TRBD1 (5 bases). There are 12 residues in the CDR3. The V gene lost 3 bases and the J gene lost 9 bases, with 9 bases spanning the gap.

V is TRBV30 and J is TRBJ1-2; D is possibly TRBD1 (6 bases). Germline values: CDR1 GTSNPN, CDR2 SVGIG (reference sequence). The V end was cut by 8 bases, the J end by 8 bases, with 18 bases between. The CDR3 is made up of 12 amino acids. CDR3 region: CATSPGVSGYTF. The CDR3 nucleotides read TGTGCCACCTCACCAGGGGTCTCCGGCTACACCTTC.

The V gene is TRBV19, the J gene TRBJ2-7, with a possible D match to TRBD2 (6 bases). There are 15 residues in the CDR3. With 5 bases removed from V and 1 base from J, the gap between germline ends came to 15 bases. Germline V gives CDR1 LNHDA, CDR2 SQIVND (reference sequence). DNA for the CDR3: TGTGCCAGTAGTCTTGTTGGCGGGAAATCCTACGAGCAGTACTTC. This translates into CASSLVGGKSYEQYF.

The genes are TRBV27 and TRBJ2-5; 12 bases fit TRBD2. The CDR3 length is 16 residues. Trimming at V came to 4 bases and at J to 0 bases, leaving 3 bases not matched to a gene. CDR1 MNHEY and CDR2 SMNVEV come from the germline V gene (reference sequence). The CDR3 nucleotides read TGTGCCAGCAGTTCTGGACTAGCGGGGAACCAAGAGACCCAGTACTTC. It is translated as CASSSGLAGNQETQYF.

The V gene is TRBV29-1, the J gene TRBJ2-7; D is unresolved. The V end lost 4 bases, the J end lost 4 bases, and 14 bases lay between the germline ends. This CDR3 is 13 amino acids long. Germline V lookup: CDR1 SQVTM, CDR2 ANQGSEA. Here the CDR3 reads CSVVGLAGYEQYF. The CDR3 region has the DNA TGCAGCGTTGTCGGGTTGGCTGGGTACGAGCAGTACTTC.

This clone was counted once. The chain is built from TRBV5-1 and TRBJ2-5, with unresolved D. V dropped 0 bases and J dropped 6 bases, with 12 bases sitting between them. Germline lookup yields CDR1 SGHRS and CDR2 YFSETQ. CDR3 length equals 14 residues. The CDR3 DNA sequence: TGCGCCAGCAGCTTGGTGACATCGGAAAAGACCCAGTACTTC. This translates into CASSLVTSEKTQYF.

The genes are TRBV19 and TRBJ2-7; D is perhaps TRBD2 (6 bases). Trimming stripped 1 base from V and 3 bases from J, with 13 bases between. Germline V gene lookup returns CDR1 LNHDA and CDR2 SQIVND (reference sequence). There are 15 residues in the CDR3. The CDR3 nucleotides are TGTGCCAGTAGTATAGGTCCGGGGGTCTTCTACGAGCAGTACTTC. Protein: CASSIGPGVFYEQYF.

The J gene is TRBJ2-2, the V gene TRBV3-1 (or the pseudogene TRBV3-2); weak D call: TRBD2 (6 bases). The CDR3 runs to 15 residues. Trimming cost V 2 bases and J 4 bases, with 11 bases left between them. CDR1 and CDR2 from the germline V gene are LGHDT and YNNKEL (reference sequence). The CDR3 region has the DNA TGTGCCAGCAGCCAATTTGTGGGAGGCACCGGGGAGCTGTTTTTT. This encodes CASSQFVGGTGELFF.

This chain uses TRBV27 with TRBJ1-4, with TRBD1 as a possible D gene (5 bases). The V end was cut by 2 bases, the J end by 6 bases, with 10 bases between. The CDR3 spans 14 residues. Germline CDR1 MNHEY, CDR2 SMNVEV (reference sequence). Here the CDR3 DNA reads TGTGCCAGCAGTTTACAGGGCAGGGATGAAAAACTGTTTTTT. It specifies CASSLQGRDEKLFF.

The CDR3 DNA reads as TGCAGTGCTAGTATGGCAGGGGACTATGGCTACACCTTC. The encoded protein is CSASMAGDYGYTF. The chain has TRBV20-1 and TRBJ1-2, with D perhaps TRBD1 (6 bases). Trimming pared 3 bases from V and 3 bases from J, leaving 11 bases between. CDR1 and CDR2 from the germline V gene are DFQATT and SNEGSKA (reference sequence). The CDR3 contains 13 residues.

CDR3 region: CASSLRTGGDSPLHF. The CDR3 coding sequence is TGTGCCAGTAGTCTTCGGACAGGGGGTGATTCACCCCTCCACTTT. The rearrangement links TRBV19 to TRBJ1-6, with TRBD1 matching 10 bases. Looked up from germline, CDR1 is LNHDA and CDR2 is SQIVND (reference sequence). V lost 5 bases and J lost 8; bases outside the gene matches: 6. This CDR3 has 15 amino acids.

This clone was seen once. V usage is TRBV30 and J usage is TRBJ2-7, with TRBD2 matching 7 bases. This CDR3 has 15 amino acids. The germline V gene encodes CDR1 GTSNPN and CDR2 SVGIG (reference sequence). V gave up 1 base and J gave up 6 bases; unmatched junction bases: 12. CDR3 sequence reads: CAWSENSGLWGEQYF. For the CDR3, the DNA is TGTGCCTGGAGTGAGAATAGCGGGTTGTGGGGCGAGCAGTACTTC.

This chain joins TRBV7-8 and TRBJ2-3, with TRBD2 matching over 8 bases. CDR3 length equals 16 residues. V gave up 3 bases and J gave up 6 bases; unmatched junction bases: 11. CDR1 and CDR2 (germline): SGHVS, FQNEAQ. The CDR3 nucleotides read TGTGCCAGCAGCTTGGCAAGCGGGGGTGGAGGTGATACGCAGTATTTT. It translates to CASSLASGGGGDTQYF.

The chain carries TRBV4-2 and TRBJ2-3, with 9 bases lining up with TRBD1. Germline V gene data show CDR1 as LGHNA and CDR2 as YNFKEQ. The CDR3 runs 13 residues. The J segment lost 3 bases and the V segment lost 8 bases, leaving 3 bases of the junction unmatched. CDR3 sequence reads: CASGDRVTDTQYF. The CDR3 DNA sequence: TGTGCCAGCGGGGACAGGGTTACAGATACGCAGTATTTT.

V and J are TRBV5-1 and TRBJ2-5; possibly TRBD2 for D (5 bases). Germline-derived CDR1 and CDR2 are SGHRS and YFSETQ. Trimming cost V 0 bases and J 1 base, with 7 bases left between them. The CDR3 has 14 residues. CDR3 amino acids: CASSLEGLQETQYF. CDR3 DNA sequence: TGCGCCAGCAGCTTGGAAGGACTCCAAGAGACCCAGTACTTC.

The chain recombines TRBV3-1 (or the pseudogene TRBV3-2) with TRBJ2-3; TRBD1 matches at 8 bases. CDR1 is LGHDT, CDR2 YNNKEL, per germline (reference sequence). CDR3 length equals 17 residues. J gave up 7 bases and V 1 base, and 13 bases lay outside the gene matches. CDR3: CASSQAGQGLSPYTQYF. CDR3 bases: TGTGCCAGCAGCCAAGCTGGACAGGGCCTTTCTCCCTATACGCAGTATTTT.

The rearrangement joins TRBV27 to TRBJ2-7, with D possibly TRBD2 on 6 matching bases. Germline V gives CDR1 MNHEY, CDR2 SMNVEV (reference sequence). The CDR3 consists of 13 residues. V lost 6 bases and J 3 bases, leaving 12 bases between the germline ends. The CDR3 reads CASSLGGNYEQYF. In nucleotides, the CDR3 is TGTGCCAGCAGCCTGGGGGGAAACTACGAGCAGTACTTC.

The gene calls are TRBV10-3 and TRBJ2-2, with TRBD1 identical over 7 bases. After removal of 4 bases from V and 4 bases from J, the junction contained 3 bases not matched to a gene. This CDR3 contains 14 residues. In germline, CDR1 is ENHRY, CDR2 SYGVKD. The chain's CDR3 is CAISVTGATGELFF. The CDR3 DNA reads as TGTGCCATCAGTGTAACAGGGGCCACCGGGGAGCTGTTTTTT.

V gene TRBV14 combines with J gene TRBJ1-2; D call uncertain. Trimming removed 7 bases at V and 7 bases at J, with 16 bases between. CDR1 is SGHDN, CDR2 FVKESK, per germline. The CDR3 has 13 residues. The CDR3 DNA is TGTGCCAGCACCTCCGGGAATTTCGGTGGCTACACCTTC. Its translation is CASTSGNFGGYTF.